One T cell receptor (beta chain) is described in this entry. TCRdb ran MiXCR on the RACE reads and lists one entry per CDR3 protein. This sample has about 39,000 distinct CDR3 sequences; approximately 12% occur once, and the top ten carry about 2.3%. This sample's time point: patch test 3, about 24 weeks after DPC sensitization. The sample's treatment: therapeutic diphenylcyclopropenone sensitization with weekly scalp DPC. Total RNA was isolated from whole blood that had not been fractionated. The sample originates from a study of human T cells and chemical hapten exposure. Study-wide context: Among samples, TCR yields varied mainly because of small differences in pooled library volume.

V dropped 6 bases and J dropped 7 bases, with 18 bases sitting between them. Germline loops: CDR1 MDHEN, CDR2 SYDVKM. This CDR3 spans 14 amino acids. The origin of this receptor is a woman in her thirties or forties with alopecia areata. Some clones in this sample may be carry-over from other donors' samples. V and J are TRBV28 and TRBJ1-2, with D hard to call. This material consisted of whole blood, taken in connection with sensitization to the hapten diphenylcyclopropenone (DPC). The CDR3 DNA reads TGTGCCAGCAGGTATGGACGGCGTCTCTCTGGCTACACCTTC. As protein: CASRYGRRLSGYTF.